Shown below are 27 T cell receptor beta chains from a single sample sequenced in a study of blood T cells in healthy people across ages. It was with a sample-barcoded 5' primer and a J-beta primer mix that a second PCR of about 6 to 12 cycles was run. TCRdb analysed the 5' RACE reads with MiXCR anew, one entry per CDR3 protein. The sample yields about a million distinct CDR3 sequences, around two fifths seen once. Sequenced: blood. These receptors all stem from a young man in good health.

This chain joins TRBV4-1 and TRBJ2-3, with D possibly TRBD1 on 6 matching bases. Looked up from germline, CDR1 is MGHRA and CDR2 is YSYEKL. Trimming took off 1 base at V and 2 bases at J, with 16 bases between the two ends. This CDR3 is 17 amino acids long. The CDR3 loop is CASSQVVGTRHTDTQYF. The DNA for the CDR3 is TGCGCCAGCAGCCAAGTCGTGGGGACACGACACACAGATACGCAGTATTTT.

The gene calls are TRBV20-1 and TRBJ2-3; 12 bases align to TRBD2. The CDR3 covers 13 residues. V lost 6 bases and J lost 5; bases outside the gene matches: 3. Looked up from germline, CDR1 is DFQATT and CDR2 is SNEGSKA (reference sequence). CDR3 amino acids: CSAMTSGGDTQYF. Here the CDR3 DNA reads TGCAGTGCGATGACTAGCGGGGGAGATACGCAGTATTTT.

This clonotype has only a few counts. This chain links TRBV29-1 with TRBJ1-1, with D perhaps TRBD1 (5 bases). Trimming removed 6 bases at V and 7 bases at J, with 21 bases between. The CDR3 is made up of 14 amino acids. Per germline, CDR1 SQVTM and CDR2 ANQGSEA. CDR3 loop: CSVDTGTPGSEAFF. The CDR3 nucleotides read TGCAGCGTGGATACCGGGACCCCCGGGAGTGAAGCTTTCTTT.

A single count supports this clonotype. The V gene is TRBV3-1, the J gene TRBJ1-1; D gene ambiguous. The V gene's germline CDR1 is LGHDT and CDR2 YNNKEL (reference sequence). V was pared by 2 bases and J by 5 bases, with 3 bases between. The CDR3 is 11 residues long. The CDR3 spells CASSQRTEAFF. The CDR3 DNA is TGTGCCAGCAGCCAAAGGACTGAAGCTTTCTTT.

A few counts support this clonotype. The chain combines TRBV7-6 with TRBJ2-5, with 7 bases matching TRBD1. Per germline, CDR1 SGHVS and CDR2 FNYEAQ. Losses at the gene ends were 4 bases for V and 11 bases for J; bases not matched to a gene: 16. This CDR3 has 15 residues. The CDR3 DNA reads as TGTGCCAGCAGCTACATCCGGGACAGAGTAAATGAGCAGTACTTC. Protein: CASSYIRDRVNEQYF. Drawing the rest from reference TRBV7-6 and TRBJ2-5, the complete variable domain is GAGVSQSPRYKVTKRGQDVALRCDPISGHVSLYWYRQALGQGPEFLTYFNYEAQQDKSGLPNDRFSAERPEGSISTLTIQRTEQRDSAMYRCASSYIRDRVNEQYFGPGTRLLVL.

This clonotype was observed a few times. The chain combines TRBV5-1 with TRBJ2-1; D not resolved. With 5 bases removed from V and 5 bases from J, the gap between germline ends came to 14 bases. The CDR3 runs to 14 residues. Germline CDR1 reads SGHRS; CDR2 reads YFSETQ. CDR3 sequence (DNA): TGCGCCAGCAGTTCGGGCCAAACCCACAATGAGCAGTTCTTC. This sequence encodes CASSSGQTHNEQFF.

V gene TRBV6-5 combines with J gene TRBJ1-5; no definite D call. The CDR3 consists of 14 residues. Germline assignment: CDR1 MNHEY and CDR2 SVGAGI. V was clipped by 0 bases and J by 3 bases, with 6 bases between them. The CDR3 here is CASSYSMVNQPQHF. In DNA form, the CDR3 reads TGTGCCAGCAGTTACTCGATGGTCAATCAGCCCCAGCATTTT.

The CDR3 is CARVPGDGGRDEQYF. CDR3 nucleotide sequence: TGTGCCAGGGTTCCGGGGGACGGGGGAAGGGATGAGCAGTACTTC. V usage is TRBV5-6 and J usage is TRBJ2-5, with a tentative D call TRBD2 (6 bases). The CDR3 length is 15 residues. V was pared by 8 bases and J by 11 bases, with 28 bases between. Germline CDR1 SGHDT, CDR2 YYEEEE.

This clonotype came up a few times. The genes are TRBV7-2 and TRBJ2-1; 9 nucleotides agree with TRBD1. Germline trimming cut 0 bases from V and 7 bases from J; bases unmatched to any gene: 4. This CDR3 is built from 15 residues. The V gene's germline CDR1 is SGHTA and CDR2 FQGNSA. The CDR3 DNA sequence: TGTGCCAGCAGCTTAGCGGGACAGGGAGTAAATGAGCAGTTCTTC. Its protein product is CASSLAGQGVNEQFF.

This clonotype was counted only a few times. The rearrangement links TRBV9 to TRBJ1-2, with 7 nucleotides matching TRBD1. The CDR3 extends over 15 amino acids. Trimming cost V 4 bases and J 8 bases; bases outside gene matches: 14. Germline-derived CDR1 and CDR2 are SGDLS and YYNGEE. CDR3 coding DNA: TGTGCCAGCAGCCTTAGTGGGGGCGAGACAGGGGGCTACACCTTC. Its protein is CASSLSGGETGGYTF.

In this sample, this clonotype turned up a few times. The chain combines TRBV29-1 with TRBJ1-1, with D uncertain. Trimming pared 6 bases from V and 0 bases from J, leaving 8 bases between. The CDR3 loop spans 12 amino acids. CDR1 and CDR2 from the germline V gene are SQVTM and ANQGSEA. This chain's CDR3 is CSVGHMNTEAFF. CDR3 coding DNA: TGCAGCGTAGGGCACATGAACACTGAAGCTTTCTTT.

Only a few counts were recorded for this clonotype. The chain couples TRBV7-6 to TRBJ2-7; TRBD1 might be the D (5 bases). This CDR3 has 17 amino acids. The V gene's germline CDR1 is SGHVS and CDR2 FNYEAQ. V was pared by 1 base and J by 0 bases, with 16 bases between. CDR3 loop: CASSLEAGPPSSYEQYF. The CDR3 DNA reads as TGTGCCAGCAGCTTAGAGGCAGGGCCCCCCAGCTCCTACGAGCAGTACTTC.

The DNA of the CDR3 is TGTGCCAGCAGCATCGGGACCGTAGATGGCTACACCTTC. Residues: CASSIGTVDGYTF. This rearrangement joins TRBV14 to TRBJ1-2, with TRBD1 as a possible D gene (5 bases). The CDR3 sequence is 13 residues long. The germline CDR1 and CDR2 sequences are SGHDN and FVKESK. V was cut by 5 bases and J by 6 bases, with 13 bases left in between.

This clonotype was counted between two and nine times. The gene calls are TRBV14 and TRBJ1-2; D perhaps matches TRBD1 (5 bases). The CDR3 extends over 15 amino acids. Germline CDR1 reads SGHDN; CDR2 reads FVKESK. V lost 2 bases and J lost 0, with 10 bases in between. The CDR3, as DNA: TGTGCCAGCAGCCAATTGGGGCTACCTAACTATGGCTACACCTTC. It specifies CASSQLGLPNYGYTF.

V is TRBV29-1 and J is TRBJ1-2, with 9 positions matching TRBD1. V shed 6 bases and J 1 base; nucleotides not matched to a gene: 6. Germline-derived CDR1 and CDR2 are SQVTM and ANQGSEA. The CDR3 sequence is 14 residues long. The CDR3 spells CSVPGQGYNYGYTF. CDR3 bases: TGCAGCGTCCCGGGACAGGGTTATAACTATGGCTACACCTTC.

The chain has TRBV20-1 and TRBJ2-5; D may be TRBD1 or TRBD2 (5 bases each). The DNA end is more similar to TRBJ2-4, so the J call may be wrong. Germline V gene lookup returns CDR1 DFQATT and CDR2 SNEGSKA (reference sequence). The CDR3 runs to 12 residues. The CDR3 loop is CSAPRGGNIQYF. The CDR3 nucleotides read TGCAGTGCGCCCCGGGGCGGGAACATTCAGTACTTC.

The J gene is TRBJ1-1, the V gene TRBV12-3 or TRBV12-4; D possibly corresponds to TRBD1 (5 bases). The V gene lost 3 bases and the J gene lost 6 bases, with 8 bases spanning the gap. This CDR3 has 12 residues. The CDR3 DNA sequence: TGTGCCAGCAGTTTTCAGGGTCCTGAAGCTTTCTTT. Its protein is CASSFQGPEAFF.

The V call is TRBV2, the J call TRBJ2-5; no definite D call. Germline CDR1 and CDR2: SNHLY and FYNNEI. Trimming left V 2 bases short and J 4 bases short, with 8 bases between. This CDR3 spans 13 amino acids. The CDR3 nucleotides read TGTGCCAGCAGTGAACGGCTGACAGAGACCCAGTACTTC. This translates into CASSERLTETQYF.

V gene TRBV6-5 combines with J gene TRBJ1-1; no reliable D call. The CDR3 runs 15 residues. V was shortened by 0 bases and J by 0 bases, with 8 bases between the two germline ends. Germline V gives CDR1 MNHEY, CDR2 SVGAGI. This CDR3 is CASSYSLALNTEAFF. As DNA, the CDR3 is TGTGCCAGCAGTTACTCGCTGGCCCTGAACACTGAAGCTTTCTTT.

The chain links TRBV20-1 to TRBJ1-1; the D is unclear. The CDR3 is 12 residues long. CDR1 DFQATT and CDR2 SNEGSKA come from the germline V gene (reference sequence). V lost 6 bases, J lost 2 bases, and 10 bases lay in between. CDR3 nucleotide sequence: TGCAGTGCCTGGACCGACAACACTGAAGCTTTCTTT. As protein: CSAWTDNTEAFF.

This clonotype showed up just a few times. CDR3 protein: CSALSDRGSDTQYF. In DNA form, the CDR3 reads TGCAGCGCCCTCTCGGACAGGGGGTCAGATACGCAGTATTTT. The chain is built from TRBV29-1 and TRBJ2-3; 10 bases agree with TRBD1. CDR3 size: 14 residues. CDR1 is SQVTM, CDR2 ANQGSEA, per germline. V shed 7 bases, J shed 4 bases, and the junction held 8 bases outside the gene matches.

This clonotype turned up a few times. V gene TRBV27 combines with J gene TRBJ2-5, with D unresolved. Trimming shortened V by 6 bases and J by 5 bases, and 7 bases separated the two germline ends. Germline CDR1 MNHEY, CDR2 SMNVEV (reference sequence). This CDR3 is 11 amino acids long. This chain's CDR3 is CASRTGETQYF. DNA for the CDR3: TGTGCCAGCAGGACCGGGGAGACCCAGTACTTC.

J is TRBJ1-5 and V is TRBV6-2 or TRBV6-3, with 7 bases aligning to TRBD1. J lost 3 bases, V lost 6 bases, and 8 bases had no gene match. The CDR3 consists of 15 residues. Germline values: CDR1 MNHEY, CDR2 SVGEGT. In DNA, the CDR3 is TGTGCCAGCAGGTTGGGACAGCGAATCAATCAGCCCCAGCATTTT. It codes for CASRLGQRINQPQHF.

The chain uses TRBV7-2 and TRBJ2-1; D remains ambiguous. The J call may be faulty, since TRBJ2-7 better matches the DNA end. The germline CDR1 and CDR2 sequences are SGHTA and FQGNSA. The CDR3 loop spans 14 amino acids. The DNA for the CDR3 is TGTGCCAGCAGCATAGTGGGTTCCTACAATGAGCAGTACTTC. It is translated as CASSIVGSYNEQYF.

This clonotype was counted many times. The chain joins TRBV4-3 to TRBJ2-1; 7 bases line up with TRBD1. The CDR3 has 15 residues. With V trimmed by 4 bases and J by 4 bases, 7 bases remained unmatched. Germline V gene sequence: CDR1 LGHNA, CDR2 YSLEER. The CDR3 region is CASSRDREEYNEQFF. The CDR3 DNA is TGCGCCAGCAGCCGGGACAGAGAAGAGTACAATGAGCAGTTCTTC.

This clonotype has just a few counts. V and J are TRBV20-1 and TRBJ2-3, with D tentatively TRBD1 (5 bases). V was cut by 2 bases and J by 2 bases, with 20 bases left in between. This CDR3 comprises 17 residues. CDR1 is DFQATT and CDR2 is SNEGSKA in the germline V gene (reference sequence). The DNA of the CDR3 is TGCAGTGCTAGAATCCTTGGGGCGGTGGTTACCACAGATACGCAGTATTTT. Encoded protein: CSARILGAVVTTDTQYF.

Regarding this clonotype: One junction end does not reproduce the germline sequence, and a read error may be involved. The chain employs TRBV20-1 and TRBJ1-4; D is possibly TRBD1 (5 bases). Germline V gene data show CDR1 as DFQATT and CDR2 as SNEGSKA (reference sequence). This CDR3 has 14 amino acids. The CDR3 nucleotides are TGCAGTGCTAGAGCGGGGACGACGGATGAAAAACTGGTTTTT. Translation gives CSARAGTTDEKLVF.